Detailed here is one TCR beta chain. The antigen remains unidentified. These data belong to a study of T cell responses to AZD1222 COVID-19 vaccine. The data were produced by immunoSEQ multiplex PCR, yet TCRdb's version contains in-frame clones alone and is incomplete. The sample consists of over 130,000 clones, approximately 94% of them appearing once. The study, taken as a whole, reports: The study found vaccine-associated CD4 TCRs spanning spike, dominant at 160-218 and 743-854.

The V segment lost 3 bases and the J segment 4 bases; nucleotides outside the gene matches: 10. The germline CDR1 and CDR2 sequences are MGHRA and YSYEKL. This CDR3 has 17 residues. Sequences were derived from peripheral blood, sampled on day 0 of AZD1222 vaccination. This TCR was sampled from an adult in good health. The chain links TRBV4-1 to TRBJ1-2; 11 bases map to TRBD1. This chain's CDR3 is CASSHHGQGADGYGYTF. In nucleotides, the CDR3 is TGCGCCAGCAGCCACCATGGACAGGGGGCAGATGGCTATGGCTACACCTTC.